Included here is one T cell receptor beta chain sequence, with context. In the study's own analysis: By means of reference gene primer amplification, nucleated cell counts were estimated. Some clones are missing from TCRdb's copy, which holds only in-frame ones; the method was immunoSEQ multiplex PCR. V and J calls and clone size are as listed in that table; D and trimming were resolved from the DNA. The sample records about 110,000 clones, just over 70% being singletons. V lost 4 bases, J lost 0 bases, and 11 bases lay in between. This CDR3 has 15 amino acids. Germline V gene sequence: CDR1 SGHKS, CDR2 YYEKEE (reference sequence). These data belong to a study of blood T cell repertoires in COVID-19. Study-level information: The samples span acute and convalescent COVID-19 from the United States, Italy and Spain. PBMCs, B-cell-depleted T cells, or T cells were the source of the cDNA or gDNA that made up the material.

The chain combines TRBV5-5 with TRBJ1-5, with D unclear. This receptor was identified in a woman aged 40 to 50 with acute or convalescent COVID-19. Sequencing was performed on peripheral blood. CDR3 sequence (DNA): TGTGCCAGCAGCAGTACAGCCTATAGCAATCAGCCCCAGCATTTT. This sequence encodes CASSSTAYSNQPQHF. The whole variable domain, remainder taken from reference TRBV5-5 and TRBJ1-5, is DAGVTQSPTHLIKTRGQQVTLRCSPISGHKSVSWYQQVLGQGPQFIFQYYEKEERGRGNFPDRFSARQFPNYSSELNVNALLLGDSALYLCASSSTAYSNQPQHFGDGTRLSIL.